The 30 T cell receptor beta chains given below trace back to one sample, sequenced in a study of PD-1 blockade in mismatch repair-deficient tumors. Libraries were prepared by immunoSEQ multiplex PCR; TCRdb keeps only in-frame clonotypes and omits some of them. Of fewer than 100,000 clones in the sample, roughly 80% were seen once. This specimen was peripheral blood, taken 12 weeks after starting pembrolizumab. The receptors were gathered from an adult with mismatch repair-deficient cancer.

This sequence joins TRBV9 and TRBJ2-1; TRBD2 agrees at 10 bases. CDR3 size: 20 residues. Germline V gene lookup returns CDR1 SGDLS and CDR2 YYNGEE. The junction had 15 bases not matched to a gene; V was cut back by 2 bases and J by 1 base. The CDR3 nucleotides read TGTGCCAGCAGCGTGGATGAAGCGGGAGGGCCGGTAATGTCCTACAATGAGCAGTTCTTC. Its protein product is CASSVDEAGGPVMSYNEQFF.

This chain connects TRBV11-3 to TRBJ2-1; possibly TRBD1 or TRBD2 for D (5 bases each). Per the germline V gene, CDR1 is SGHNT and CDR2 is YENEEA. Trimming removed 2 bases at V and 10 bases at J, with 15 bases between. This CDR3 is built from 14 residues. CDR3 DNA: TGTGCCAGCAGCTTACGGTCACGGGACGGGGAGCAGTTCTTC. It encodes CASSLRSRDGEQFF. The full variable domain, with the rest looked up from reference TRBV11-3 and TRBJ2-1, is EAGVVQSPRYKIIEKKQPVAFWCNPISGHNTLYWYLQNLGQGPELLIRYENEEAVDDSQLPKDRFSAERLKGVDSTLKIQPAELGDSAVYLCASSLRSRDGEQFFGPGTRLTVL.

Only a few counts were recorded for this clone. The rearrangement uses TRBV7-9 and TRBJ2-7; D is tentatively TRBD1 or TRBD2 (5 bases each). Trimming left V 1 base short and J 6 bases short, with 13 bases between. This CDR3 is 14 amino acids long. CDR1 is SEHNR and CDR2 is FQNEAQ in the germline V gene (reference sequence). The CDR3 loop is CASSLGQGDLEQYF. CDR3 in DNA: TGTGCCAGCAGCTTAGGGCAGGGAGATCTCGAGCAGTACTTC.

The chain recombines TRBV6-5 with TRBJ2-5; TRBD2 agrees at 10 bases. Looked up from germline, CDR1 is MNHEY and CDR2 is SVGAGI. The junction had 5 bases not matched to a gene; V was cut back by 6 bases and J by 1 base. CDR3 length: 15 residues. CDR3 amino acids: CASSTGLATQETQYF. In DNA form, the CDR3 reads TGTGCCAGCAGCACGGGACTAGCGACCCAAGAGACCCAGTACTTC.

This clone was observed once. This chain links TRBV13 with TRBJ2-3; 12 bases map to TRBD1. The V gene end was trimmed by 5 bases and the J gene end by 4 bases; junction bases not matched to a gene: 10. The CDR3 runs 17 residues. The germline CDR1 and CDR2 sequences are PRHDT and FYEKMQ (reference sequence). The CDR3 region has the DNA TGTGCCAGCAGCACGGGGACAGGGGGCAATTCAGCAGATACGCAGTATTTT. Translating gives CASSTGTGGNSADTQYF. Full variable domain (missing parts from reference TRBV13 and TRBJ2-3): AAGVIQSPRHLIKEKRETATLKCYPIPRHDTVYWYQQGPGQDPQFLISFYEKMQSDKGSIPDRFSAQQFSDYHSELNMSSLELGDSALYFCASSTGTGGNSADTQYFGPGTRLTVL.

Here the CDR3 reads CASSLVQGSTGELFF. Written as DNA, the CDR3 is TGCGCCAGCAGCTTGGTACAGGGGAGCACCGGGGAGCTGTTTTTT. The genes are TRBV5-1 and TRBJ2-2, with 7 bases aligning to TRBD1. Germline CDR1 and CDR2: SGHRS and YFSETQ. The V gene end was trimmed by 0 bases and the J gene end by 4 bases; junction bases not matched to a gene: 3. The CDR3 totals 15 residues.

This clone showed up just a few times. V usage is TRBV25-1 and J usage is TRBJ1-2, with a possible D match to TRBD1 (5 bases). CDR3 size: 14 residues. Trimming stripped 3 bases from V and 4 bases from J, with 12 bases between. Germline V gene lookup returns CDR1 MGHDK and CDR2 SYGVNS. CDR3 nucleotide sequence: TGTGCCAGCAGTGACCCTGGCAGGGTCTATGGCTACACCTTC. Its translation is CASSDPGRVYGYTF.

This clone has only one observation. This chain joins TRBV7-3 and TRBJ2-2; no clear D gene. Germline V lookup: CDR1 SGHTA, CDR2 FQGTGA. This CDR3 region has 13 residues. The V end was cut by 2 bases, the J end by 5 bases, with 6 bases between. The CDR3 nucleotides read TGTGCCAGCAGCTTATTGGGGACCGGGGAGCTGTTTTTT. Translating gives CASSLLGTGELFF.

The chain carries TRBV29-1 and TRBJ2-1; the match to TRBD1 covers 8 bases. The junction had 4 bases not matched to a gene; V was cut back by 7 bases and J by 5 bases. The CDR3 runs 12 residues. The germline gives CDR1 SQVTM, CDR2 ANQGSEA. Here the CDR3 reads CSARTGNNEQFF. CDR3 bases: TGCAGCGCCCGGACAGGGAACAATGAGCAGTTCTTC.

The chain employs TRBV7-3 and TRBJ2-7; 11 bases align to TRBD1. With V trimmed by 5 bases and J by 2 bases, 5 bases remained unmatched. The CDR3 has 15 residues. Germline loops: CDR1 SGHTA, CDR2 FQGTGA. The CDR3 here is CASSQGTGGAYEQYF. For the CDR3, the DNA is TGTGCCAGCAGCCAAGGGACAGGGGGGGCCTACGAGCAGTACTTC.

The chain is built from TRBV28 and TRBJ1-5; 10 bases agree with TRBD1. CDR1 is MDHEN and CDR2 is SYDVKM in the germline V gene. The V gene end was trimmed by 6 bases and the J gene end by 6 bases; junction bases not matched to a gene: 5. CDR3 length: 14 amino acids. In DNA, the CDR3 is TGTGCCAGCAGAGATCGACAGGGGGCTCAGCCCCAGCATTTT. Amino acids: CASRDRQGAQPQHF.

The chain joins TRBV28 to TRBJ1-1; D not certain. The CDR3 is 14 amino acids. Trimming took 2 bases from V and 1 from J, leaving 8 bases between them. Germline V lookup: CDR1 MDHEN, CDR2 SYDVKM. The CDR3 DNA sequence: TGTGCCAGCAGTTTACCGGACGGGAACACTGAAGCTTTCTTT. Amino acids: CASSLPDGNTEAFF.

This clone was detected a few times. The chain is built from TRBV9 and TRBJ1-3, with unresolved D. CDR1 is SGDLS and CDR2 is YYNGEE in the germline V gene. The CDR3 runs 16 residues. Deletions cut 0 bases from V and 0 bases from J, with 10 bases between. CDR3 sequence reads: CASSVAAFLSGNTIYF. The CDR3 nucleotides are TGTGCCAGCAGCGTAGCGGCGTTTCTCTCTGGAAACACCATATATTTT.

V is TRBV14 and J is TRBJ2-1; D not certain. The CDR3 extends over 13 amino acids. The V end lost 2 bases, the J end lost 3 bases, and 5 bases lay between the germline ends. Per germline, CDR1 SGHDN and CDR2 FVKESK. The CDR3 loop is CASSQFHYNEQFF. CDR3 nucleotides: TGTGCCAGCAGCCAATTCCACTACAATGAGCAGTTCTTC.

The chain recombines TRBV7-9 with TRBJ2-3; D is uncertain. Trimming shortened V by 5 bases and J by 0 bases, and 18 bases separated the two germline ends. This CDR3 contains 17 residues. Germline V gene data show CDR1 as SEHNR and CDR2 as FQNEAQ (reference sequence). Here the CDR3 DNA reads TGTGCCAGCAGCCCATTTATGGACGGTTTGAGCACAGATACGCAGTATTTT. It specifies CASSPFMDGLSTDTQYF.

This chain uses TRBV5-1 with TRBJ1-2; 8 bases fit TRBD1. The germline V gene has CDR1 SGHRS and CDR2 YFSETQ. This CDR3 comprises 17 residues. V lost 0 bases, J lost 2 bases, and 9 bases stayed unmatched. The CDR3 DNA sequence: TGCGCCAGCAGCTTGGTCCAGGGGGCAAAGGCCAACTATGGCTACACCTTC. Amino acid sequence: CASSLVQGAKANYGYTF.

This clone was seen just once. The chain has TRBV29-1 and TRBJ1-1; D unresolved. Trimming removed 5 bases from V and 0 bases from J, with 13 bases in between. CDR3 size: 14 residues. Germline V gives CDR1 SQVTM, CDR2 ANQGSEA. The DNA of the CDR3 is TGCAGCGTTCATACAGAGAACCTGAACACTGAAGCTTTCTTT. Residues: CSVHTENLNTEAFF.

CDR3 residues: CASSYSLTGSYEQYF. CDR3 nucleotides: TGTGCCAGCAGTTACTCGTTAACGGGATCCTACGAGCAGTACTTC. The V gene is TRBV6-5, the J gene TRBJ2-7; a weak D match, TRBD2 (5 bases). V was pared by 0 bases and J by 1 base, with 10 bases between. The CDR3 spans 15 residues. From germline, CDR1 is MNHEY and CDR2 SVGAGI.

The chain combines TRBV28 with TRBJ2-7, with unresolved D. Trimming stripped 5 bases from V and 5 bases from J, with 13 bases between. CDR1 and CDR2 from the germline V gene are MDHEN and SYDVKM. CDR3 length equals 13 residues. The CDR3 loop is CASSPEDRDEQYF. The DNA for the CDR3 is TGTGCCAGCAGTCCCGAGGACCGCGACGAGCAGTACTTC.

CDR3 nucleotides: TGTGCCAGTAGTACCCGCCCGACAGTGAAATACGAGCAGTACTTC. Translation gives CASSTRPTVKYEQYF. The chain is built from TRBV19 and TRBJ2-7; possibly TRBD1 for D (5 bases). The germline V and J ends were trimmed by 4 bases and 4 bases, with 17 bases remaining between them. The length of the CDR3 is 15 residues. Germline CDR1 reads LNHDA; CDR2 reads SQIVND (reference sequence).

V usage is TRBV6-5 and J usage is TRBJ1-2, with 9 bases lining up with TRBD1. Trimming removed 2 bases from V and 6 bases from J; junction bases left unmatched: 10. The germline V gene has CDR1 MNHEY and CDR2 SVGAGI. This CDR3 has 16 amino acids. For the CDR3, the DNA is TGTGCCAGCAGTTACCAGAACAGGGGACAGGGCGATGGCTACACCTTC. It specifies CASSYQNRGQGDGYTF.

This clone was observed once. The V call is TRBV11-3, the J call TRBJ2-3; D gene ambiguous. CDR1 is SGHNT and CDR2 is YENEEA in the germline V gene. This CDR3 comprises 14 residues. With 1 base removed from V and 0 bases from J, the gap between germline ends came to 5 bases. CDR3 DNA sequence: TGTGCCAGCAGCTTAGGGTGGAGCACAGATACGCAGTATTTT. Translated, it gives CASSLGWSTDTQYF.

The J gene is TRBJ1-2, the V gene TRBV19, with TRBD1 as a possible D gene (5 bases). Deletions cut 5 bases from V and 3 bases from J, with 10 bases between. The germline gives CDR1 LNHDA, CDR2 SQIVND (reference sequence). The CDR3 length is 13 residues. In DNA form, the CDR3 reads TGTGCCAGTAGTGAAAGGGACTACTATGGCTACACCTTC. Its protein product is CASSERDYYGYTF.

The V gene is TRBV12-5, the J gene TRBJ2-7, with 11 bases aligning to TRBD2. From germline, CDR1 is LGHNT and CDR2 FRNRAP. V was clipped by 6 bases and J by 9 bases; unmatched bases: 13. The CDR3 totals 15 residues. DNA for the CDR3: TGTGCTAGTGGGGAGGTAGGGACTAGCGGCGAGCGGCAGTACTTC. Protein sequence: CASGEVGTSGERQYF.

The chain is built from TRBV14 and TRBJ2-2, with D maybe TRBD1 (5 bases). V lost 2 bases, J lost 9 bases, and 16 bases lay in between. This CDR3 region has 15 residues. Germline V CDR1 and CDR2: SGHDN, FVKESK. The CDR3 spells CASSQRKAGHRELFF. The CDR3 coding sequence is TGTGCCAGCAGCCAACGCAAGGCAGGGCACCGGGAGCTGTTTTTT.

This clone was seen a handful of times. J is TRBJ2-3 and V is TRBV6-4, with 10 bases identical to TRBD2. The CDR3 length is 15 residues. V shed 3 bases and J 3 bases; nucleotides not matched to a gene: 3. Germline V gene sequence: CDR1 MRHNA, CDR2 SNTAGT. This CDR3 is CASSEGTSETDTQYF. The CDR3 DNA reads TGTGCCAGCAGTGAGGGGACTAGCGAAACAGATACGCAGTATTTT.

J is TRBJ2-3 and V is TRBV7-3; D remains ambiguous. Germline V lookup: CDR1 SGHTA, CDR2 FQGTGA. The CDR3 contains 13 residues. Between the trimmed V and J ends, which lost 10 bases and 3 bases, there was a span of 14 bases. The CDR3 DNA follows: TGTGCCACCGCCCCCCCGGGTACAGATACGCAGTATTTT. Translating gives CATAPPGTDTQYF.

The chain links TRBV28 to TRBJ2-2, with D unclear. CDR3 size: 13 residues. Germline loops: CDR1 MDHEN, CDR2 SYDVKM. The V and J ends lost 2 bases and 5 bases respectively, with 6 bases between them. In DNA, the CDR3 is TGTGCCAGCAGTTTAGGAAAGACCGGGGAGCTGTTTTTT. It yields the protein CASSLGKTGELFF.

The J gene is TRBJ1-3, the V gene TRBV5-1, with D unresolved. The germline V and J ends were trimmed by 0 bases and 2 bases, with 9 bases remaining between them. The CDR3 has 15 residues. Germline V gene data show CDR1 as SGHRS and CDR2 as YFSETQ. The CDR3 nucleotides read TGCGCCAGCAGCTTGGTTGGGTCCCCTGGAAACACCATATATTTT. Protein sequence: CASSLVGSPGNTIYF.

CDR3 loop: CASSYGNRGLPGELFF. CDR3 nucleotides: TGTGCCAGCAGTTACGGGAACAGGGGGCTTCCCGGGGAGCTGTTTTTT. V is TRBV6-5 and J is TRBJ2-2, with 9 positions matching TRBD1. The ends lost 2 bases at V and 6 bases at J; junction bases unmatched: 7. Per the germline V gene, CDR1 is MNHEY and CDR2 is SVGAGI. This CDR3 contains 16 residues.